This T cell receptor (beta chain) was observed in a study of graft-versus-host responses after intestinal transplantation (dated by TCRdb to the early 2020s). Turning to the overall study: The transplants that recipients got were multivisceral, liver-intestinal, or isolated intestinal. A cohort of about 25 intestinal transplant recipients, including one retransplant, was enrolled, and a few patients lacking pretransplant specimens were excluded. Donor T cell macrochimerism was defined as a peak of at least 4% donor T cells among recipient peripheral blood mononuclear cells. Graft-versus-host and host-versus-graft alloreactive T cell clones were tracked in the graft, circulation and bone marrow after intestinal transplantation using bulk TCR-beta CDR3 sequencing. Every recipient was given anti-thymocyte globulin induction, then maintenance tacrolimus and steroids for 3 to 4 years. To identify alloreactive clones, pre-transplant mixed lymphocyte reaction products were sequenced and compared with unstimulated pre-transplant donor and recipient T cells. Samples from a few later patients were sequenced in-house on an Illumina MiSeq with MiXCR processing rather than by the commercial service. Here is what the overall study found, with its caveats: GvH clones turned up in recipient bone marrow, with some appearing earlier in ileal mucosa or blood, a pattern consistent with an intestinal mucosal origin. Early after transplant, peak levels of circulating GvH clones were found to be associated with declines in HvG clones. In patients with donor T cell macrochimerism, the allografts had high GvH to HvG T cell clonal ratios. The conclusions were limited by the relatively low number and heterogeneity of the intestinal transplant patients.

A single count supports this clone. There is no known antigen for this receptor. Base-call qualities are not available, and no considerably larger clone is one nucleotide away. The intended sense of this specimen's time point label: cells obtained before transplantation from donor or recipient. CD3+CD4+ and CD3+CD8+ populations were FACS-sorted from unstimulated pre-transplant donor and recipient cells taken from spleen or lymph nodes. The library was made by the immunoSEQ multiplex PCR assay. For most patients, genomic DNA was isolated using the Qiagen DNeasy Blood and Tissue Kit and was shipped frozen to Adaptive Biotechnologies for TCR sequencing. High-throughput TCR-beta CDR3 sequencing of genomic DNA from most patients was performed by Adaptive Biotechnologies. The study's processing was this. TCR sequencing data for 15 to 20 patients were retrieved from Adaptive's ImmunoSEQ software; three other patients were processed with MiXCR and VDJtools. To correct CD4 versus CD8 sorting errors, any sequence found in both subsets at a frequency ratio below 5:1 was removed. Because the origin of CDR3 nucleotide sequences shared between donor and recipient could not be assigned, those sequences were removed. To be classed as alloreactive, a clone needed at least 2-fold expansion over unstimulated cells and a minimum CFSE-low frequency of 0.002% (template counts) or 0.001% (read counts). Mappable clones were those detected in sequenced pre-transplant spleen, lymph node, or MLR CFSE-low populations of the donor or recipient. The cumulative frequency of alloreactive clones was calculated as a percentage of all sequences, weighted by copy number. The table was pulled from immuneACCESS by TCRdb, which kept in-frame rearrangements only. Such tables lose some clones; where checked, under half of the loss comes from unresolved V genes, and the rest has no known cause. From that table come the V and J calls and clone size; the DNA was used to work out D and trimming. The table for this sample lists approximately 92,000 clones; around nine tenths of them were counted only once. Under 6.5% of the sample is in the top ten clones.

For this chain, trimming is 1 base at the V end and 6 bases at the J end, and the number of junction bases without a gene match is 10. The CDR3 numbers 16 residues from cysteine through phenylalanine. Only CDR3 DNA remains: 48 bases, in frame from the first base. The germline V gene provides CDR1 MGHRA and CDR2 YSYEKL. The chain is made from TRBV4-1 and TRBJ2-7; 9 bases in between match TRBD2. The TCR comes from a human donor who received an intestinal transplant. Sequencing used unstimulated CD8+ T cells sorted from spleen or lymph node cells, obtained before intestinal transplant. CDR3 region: CASSQGLFAGGTEQYF. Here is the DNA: TGCGCCAGCAGCCAAGGCTTGTTTGCGGGGGGGACCGAGCAGTACTTC.